A selection of T cell receptor beta chains follows, all from one sample in a study of cytomegalovirus exposure and HLA in healthy donors. Some clones are missing from TCRdb's copy, which holds only in-frame ones; the method was immunoSEQ multiplex PCR. The table includes some 170,000 clones, over 60% detected once. The sample consisted of PBMCs. These receptors were taken from a woman aged 25 to 39 in good health and CMV-seronegative. The CDR3 runs from the conserved cysteine through the conserved F or W. Each record gives: clone size, D gene, J gene, V gene, CDR3 length, CDR3 DNA, CDR3 protein. D genes are given only for firm matches. Size values are once, few and many counts, or a class for expanded clones, and some rows have none.

. | TRBD2 | TRBJ2-7 | TRBV5-1 | 16 | TGCGCCAGCAGCTTGGCCGTTAGCGGGGACGCCTACGAGCAGTACTTC | CASSLAVSGDAYEQYF
once | . | TRBJ2-5 | TRBV11-3 | 15 | TGTGCCAGCAGCTTAATGGCAGGGGTTGAAGAGACCCAGTACTTC | CASSLMAGVEETQYF
. | . | TRBJ1-5 | TRBV10-3 | 16 | TGTGCCATCAGTGAGTCAGCAGGGTCGAGCAATCAGCCCCAGCATTTT | CAISESAGSSNQPQHF
. | TRBD2 | TRBJ2-7 | TRBV27 | 15 | TGTGCCAGCAAAGGACTAGCGGGAGAGTTCTACGAGCAGTACTTC | CASKGLAGEFYEQYF
. | TRBD2 | TRBJ2-1 | TRBV27 | 15 | TGTGCCAGCAGTTTAACTAGCGGAGCTCACAATGAGCAGTTCTTC | CASSLTSGAHNEQFF
. | TRBD1 | TRBJ1-2 | TRBV28 | 12 | TGTGCCAGCAGTACCGACAGGGGAGGCTACACCTTC | CASSTDRGGYTF
few | . | TRBJ1-6 | TRBV28 | 14 | TGTGCCAGCAGTTCTTATCGTTCTAATTCACCCCTCCACTTT | CASSSYRSNSPLHF
. | TRBD1 | TRBJ2-7 | TRBV6-1 | 14 | TGTGCCAGCGGCCGGGACAGGGATTATGACGAGCAGTACTTC | CASGRDRDYDEQYF
. | . | TRBJ2-5 | TRBV21-1 | 16 | TGTGCCAGCAGCAAAGTGGGTTGGACAGTCCAAGAGACCCAGTACTTC | CASSKVGWTVQETQYF
few | . | TRBJ2-1 | TRBV4-1 | 15 | TGCGCCAGCAGCCCTTTTAGCGGAGCCTACAATGAGCAGTTCTTC | CASSPFSGAYNEQFF
. | TRBD1 | TRBJ1-5 | TRBV6-6 | 13 | TGTGCCAGCAGTAACAGGGGGGGCCAGCCCCAGCATTTT | CASSNRGGQPQHF
few | TRBD1 | TRBJ2-1 | TRBV15 | 14 | TGTGCCACCCCCGGGACAGGGTCCTACAATGAGCAGTTCTTC | CATPGTGSYNEQFF
. | TRBD2 | TRBJ2-2 | TRBV28 | 17 | TGTGCCAGCAGTTTATGGGGTGGACTAGCCAACACCGGGGAGCTGTTTTTT | CASSLWGGLANTGELFF
. | . | TRBJ2-5 | TRBV9 | 16 | TGTGCCAGCAGCGTAGCTTTAGGGGGAGGGGTGGAGACCCAGTACTTC | CASSVALGGGVETQYF
. | TRBD2 | TRBJ2-4 | TRBV19 | 16 | TGTGCCAGTACTAGCGGGAGGGCGGGGGCCAAAAACATTCAGTACTTC | CASTSGRAGAKNIQYF
. | . | TRBJ1-5 | TRBV7-2 | 12 | TGTGCCAGCAGCTTCCCCGGGCAGCCCCAGCATTTT | CASSFPGQPQHF
. | TRBD1 | TRBJ2-7 | TRBV15 | 16 | TGTGCCACCAGCAAGTCCAGGGGACAGCCACCCTACGAGCAGTACTTC | CATSKSRGQPPYEQYF
. | TRBD1 | TRBJ1-5 | TRBV19 | 16 | TGTGCCAGTAGTAAAGGAAAGGGGACAGTTAATCAGCCCCAGCATTTT | CASSKGKGTVNQPQHF
. | TRBD2 | TRBJ2-5 | TRBV7-3 | 14 | TGTGCCAGCAGCCTGGGGGGAGGGCAAGAGACCCAGTACTTC | CASSLGGGQETQYF
. | TRBD2 | TRBJ2-7 | TRBV5-6 | 14 | TGTGCCAGCAGCTTTACTAGCGGGAGTTACGAGCAGTACTTC | CASSFTSGSYEQYF
. | TRBD2 | TRBJ2-7 | TRBV30 | 16 | TGTGCCTGGGCCCCGACTAGCGGGAGGGCCCGCTACGAGCAGTACTTC | CAWAPTSGRARYEQYF
once | TRBD1 | TRBJ1-2 | TRBV5-4 | 15 | TGTGCCAGCAGCTTGGAATGGGGCAGGGGGGATGGCTACACCTTC | CASSLEWGRGDGYTF
. | . | TRBJ1-6 | TRBV5-6 | 14 | TGTGCCAGCAGCAGGGGTTCCTATAATTCACCCCTCCACTTT | CASSRGSYNSPLHF
. | . | TRBJ1-1 | TRBV7-2 | 13 | TGTGCCAGCAGCTCCTGGGGGGGCACTGAAGCTTTCTTT | CASSSWGGTEAFF
. | . | TRBJ1-2 | TRBV6-1 | 13 | TGTGCCAGCAGTGAGGCAGTAGGGGATGGCTACACCTTC | CASSEAVGDGYTF